One T cell receptor beta chain is described in this entry. Its specificity is unknown. Trimming took off 4 bases at V and 0 bases at J, with 14 bases between the two ends. Germline V CDR1 and CDR2: MNHNS, SASEGT. The CDR3 consists of 16 residues. The data are from a study of vaccination and CD4 T cells after COVID-19. Treatment meaning: roughly 10-day PBMC culture with coronavirus spike peptide pools or control peptides (ViraFEST assay). The Oncomine TCR Beta short-read assay generated sequence data from the DNA of cultured CD4+ T cells. It was from cultured CD4+ T cells that genomic DNA was extracted. MiXCR, run by TCRdb on the PCR reads, gives a single entry per CDR3 protein. Seen here are roughly 4,900 distinct CDR3 sequences, approximately 40% observed once, and the top ten hold roughly 40%.

This receptor was taken from a human donor who had recovered from COVID-19. The sample was CD4+ T cells from blood, cultured in vitro. The V call is TRBV6-1, the J call TRBJ2-3, with D possibly TRBD1 on 6 matching bases. The CDR3 region has the DNA TGTGCCAGCAGTGTTTCGCTGGGGACAAGCACAGATACGCAGTATTTT. Translating gives CASSVSLGTSTDTQYF.